A selection of T cell receptor beta chains follows, all from one sample in a study of cytomegalovirus exposure and HLA in healthy donors. The protocol was immunoSEQ multiplex PCR, while the TCRdb copy is restricted to in-frame clones and leaves out a portion. The data hold approximately 140,000 clones, with over 75% observed a single time. Sequencing was performed on PBMCs. These receptor sequences come from a woman between 40 and 50 years old in good health and CMV-seronegative. Each CDR3 is given with its conserved first and last residue. The D gene is left open where the match is weak. The size of a clone is reported for some rows only, either as once, few or many, or as a class for expanded clones.

TRBJ1-2,TRBD1,TRBV28,.,TGTGCCAGCAGTGCTTACAGGGGGCCACACTATGGCTACACCTTC,CASSAYRGPHYGYTF
TRBJ2-2,.,TRBV6-5,.,TGTGCCAGCAGAAGCCGGACCGGGGAGCTGTTTTTT,CASRSRTGELFF
TRBJ2-7,TRBD1,TRBV11-3,.,TGTGCCAGCAGCTTTTTGGGACAGGGTATTAACGAGCAGTACTTC,CASSFLGQGINEQYF
TRBJ2-1,TRBD2,TRBV29-1,.,TGCAGCGCCCGGGGACTAGCGGGAGGGTCCTACAATGAGCAGTTCTTC,CSARGLAGGSYNEQFF
TRBJ2-3,TRBD1,TRBV5-1,.,TGCGCCAGCGCGGGACAGGGCATAGATACGCAGTATTTT,CASAGQGIDTQYF
TRBJ1-2,TRBD1,TRBV9,few,TGTGCCAGCAGCGCAGCCGGGACAGGGGTCGGCTACACCTTC,CASSAAGTGVGYTF
TRBJ1-2,.,TRBV5-1,.,TGCGCCAGCAGCTCTCAGGGATTCAACTATGGCTACACCTTC,CASSSQGFNYGYTF
TRBJ2-3,TRBD1,TRBV9,once,TGTGCCAGCAGCGGCCTCAGGGGGGATACGCAGTATTTT,CASSGLRGDTQYF
TRBJ2-1,TRBD1,TRBV4-3,.,TGCGCCAGCAGCCAAGATGACAGGGTGGATGAGCAGTTCTTC,CASSQDDRVDEQFF
TRBJ1-2,TRBD1,TRBV28,.,TGTGCCAGCAGGGGGGCAAGTACAGGGGCTTGTGGCTACACCTTC,CASRGASTGACGYTF
TRBJ1-5,.,TRBV6-6,.,TGTGCCAGCACTACAGGGAGTCAGCCCCAGCATTTT,CASTTGSQPQHF
TRBJ2-7,TRBD2,TRBV7-8,.,TGTGCCAGCAGCCCCCGACTAGCGGGGGTATCCTACGAGCAGTACTTC,CASSPRLAGVSYEQYF
TRBJ1-1,.,TRBV6-5,.,TGTGCCAGCATCCCTCGGGGGTGGAACACTGAAGCTTTCTTT,CASIPRGWNTEAFF
TRBJ2-7,TRBD2,TRBV7-9,once,TGTGCCAGCAGCGACCTAGCGGCCTTAACCTACGAGCAGTACTTC,CASSDLAALTYEQYF
TRBJ1-3,TRBD1,TRBV9,.,TGTGCCAGCAGCGCCCTCGGGACAGGGGCTGGAAACACCATATATTTT,CASSALGTGAGNTIYF
TRBJ2-7,.,TRBV6-6,.,TGTGCCAGCAGTTATAGACAGATTACCTCCTACGAGCAGTACTTC,CASSYRQITSYEQYF
TRBJ2-3,TRBD2,TRBV6-5,.,TGTGCCAGCAGTTACTCGAGAGCGGGAGGCACAGATACGCAGTATTTT,CASSYSRAGGTDTQYF
TRBJ1-3,.,TRBV11-2,.,TGTGCCAGCAGCCCAACGATGAGTCCTGGAAACACCATATATTTT,CASSPTMSPGNTIYF
TRBJ2-7,.,TRBV28,.,TGTGCCAGCAGCCCAGGAACCTACGAGCAGTACTTC,CASSPGTYEQYF
TRBJ2-5,.,TRBV5-4,.,TGTGCCAGCAGCTTCAGGGGCGAAGAGACCCAGTACTTC,CASSFRGEETQYF
TRBJ2-5,TRBD1,TRBV19,.,TGTGCCAGTAGTATGGGGACAGGGGAAGAGACCCAGTACTTC,CASSMGTGEETQYF
TRBJ1-1,TRBD1,TRBV11-3,.,TGTGCCAGCAGCTTAGTGGGACAGATGGGTCAAGCTTTCTTT,CASSLVGQMGQAFF
TRBJ2-7,.,TRBV11-3,.,TGTGCCAGCAGCTTCGGAACTAGCCACCTATCCTACGAGCAGTACTTC,CASSFGTSHLSYEQYF
TRBJ2-1,TRBD2,TRBV28,.,TGTGCCAGTGAGAAGACTAGCGGGACCAATGAGCAGTTCTTC,CASEKTSGTNEQFF
TRBJ2-1,TRBD2,TRBV10-3,.,TGTGCCATCAGTGGGGGACTAGCGGGAGGATATGAGCAGTTCTTC,CAISGGLAGGYEQFF
TRBJ2-1,TRBD2,TRBV7-7,once,TGTGCTAGCAGTCGAGGCGGGACTAGCGCCAACAATGAGCAGTTCTTC,CASSRGGTSANNEQFF
TRBJ1-1,.,TRBV28,.,TGTGCCAGCACACTACCCTTGACAGACATGAACACTGAAGCTTTCTTT,CASTLPLTDMNTEAFF